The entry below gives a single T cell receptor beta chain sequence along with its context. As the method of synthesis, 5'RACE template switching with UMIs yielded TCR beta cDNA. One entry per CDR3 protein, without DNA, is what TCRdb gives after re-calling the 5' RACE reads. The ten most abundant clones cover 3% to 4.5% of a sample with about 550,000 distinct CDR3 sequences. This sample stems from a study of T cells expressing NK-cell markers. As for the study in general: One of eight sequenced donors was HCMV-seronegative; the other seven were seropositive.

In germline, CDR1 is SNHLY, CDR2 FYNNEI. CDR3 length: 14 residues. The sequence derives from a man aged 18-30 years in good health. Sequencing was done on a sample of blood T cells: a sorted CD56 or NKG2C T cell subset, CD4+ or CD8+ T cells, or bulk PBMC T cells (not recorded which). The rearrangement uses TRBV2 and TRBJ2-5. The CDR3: CASSDYGFQETQYF. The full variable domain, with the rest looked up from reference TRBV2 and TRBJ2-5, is EPEVTQTPSHQVTQMGQEVILRCVPISNHLYFYWYRQILGQKVEFLVSFYNNEISEKSEIFDDQFSVERPDGSNFTLKIRSTKLEDSAMYFCASSDYGFQETQYFGPGTRLLVL.